Below are 10 T cell receptor beta chains sequenced from a single sample in a study of blood T cell repertoires in COVID-19. Generated by immunoSEQ multiplex PCR, the TCRdb table keeps only in-frame clones and is missing some. This sample has approximately 390,000 clones, with 80% to 90% found just once. Sequencing used peripheral blood. The receptors stem from a woman aged 55-69 years with COVID-19, enrolled during active disease.

Only a few counts were recorded for this clone. The V and J genes are TRBV5-6 and TRBJ1-2; 11 bases line up with TRBD1. CDR3 length: 15 residues. Germline-derived CDR1 and CDR2 are SGHDT and YYEEEE. V lost 4 bases and J lost 4; bases outside the gene matches: 6. The CDR3 region has the DNA TGTGCCAGCAGCCCCGGGACAGGGGGGTCCTATGGCTACACCTTC. Translation gives CASSPGTGGSYGYTF.

The rearrangement joins TRBV7-2 to TRBJ2-7; 8 bases map to TRBD1. The CDR3 runs 14 residues. V dropped 5 bases and J dropped 7; count of bases not matched to a gene: 10. CDR1 is SGHTA, CDR2 FQGNSA, per germline. The CDR3, as DNA: TGTGCCAGCAGCCAAGGGACAGGCCGCGTGGAGCAGTACTTC. It is translated as CASSQGTGRVEQYF.

Details on this clone: Other DNA variants within this sample encode the same CDR3. The V call is TRBV19, the J call TRBJ1-5, with 7 bases that match TRBD1. Germline CDR1 and CDR2: LNHDA and SQIVND (reference sequence). The CDR3 is 15 residues long. The V segment lost 0 bases and the J segment 2 bases; nucleotides outside the gene matches: 1. Written as DNA, the CDR3 is TGTGCCAGTAGTATAGACAGGGGGGGCAATCAGCCCCAGCATTTT. Amino acid sequence: CASSIDRGGNQPQHF.

J is TRBJ2-2 and V is TRBV2; TRBD2 aligns across 11 bases. V trimming: 6 bases; J trimming: 4 bases; junction bases outside the gene matches: 7. CDR1 and CDR2 from the germline V gene are SNHLY and FYNNEI. The CDR3 contains 16 residues. CDR3 in DNA: TGTGCCAGCAGCCTACTAGCGGGGGTTGCCACCGGGGAGCTGTTTTTT. Protein product: CASSLLAGVATGELFF.

The gene calls are TRBV19 and TRBJ1-1; possible D gene TRBD1, 6 bases. V shed 4 bases and J shed 7 bases, with 16 bases lying between them. CDR3 length: 14 amino acids. CDR1 and CDR2 from the germline V gene are LNHDA and SQIVND (reference sequence). CDR3 region: CASSNPSWGLEAFF. In nucleotides, the CDR3 is TGTGCCAGTAGTAACCCCTCCTGGGGGCTTGAAGCTTTCTTT. Based on the CDR3 plus reference TRBV19 and TRBJ1-1, the full variable domain is DGGITQSPKYLFRKEGQNVTLSCEQNLNHDAMYWYRQDPGQGLRLIYYSQIVNDFQKGDIAEGYSVSREKKESFPLTVTSAQKNPTAFYLCASSNPSWGLEAFFGQGTRLTVV.

This chain connects TRBV29-1 to TRBJ1-2; TRBD1 aligns across 8 bases. The CDR3 runs to 15 residues. Germline values: CDR1 SQVTM, CDR2 ANQGSEA. V trimming: 0 bases; J trimming: 4 bases; junction bases outside the gene matches: 7. CDR3 amino acids: CSVEDRGQGLYGYTF. In DNA form, the CDR3 reads TGCAGCGTTGAAGATCGCGGACAGGGCCTCTATGGCTACACCTTC.

This clone appeared a single time. The genes are TRBV19 and TRBJ2-5, with D maybe TRBD1 (6 bases). Germline CDR1 LNHDA, CDR2 SQIVND (reference sequence). The CDR3 has 15 residues. The V end was cut by 3 bases, the J end by 1 base, with 12 bases between. CDR3: CASSMGALPQETQYF. The CDR3, as DNA: TGTGCCAGTAGTATGGGGGCTTTGCCCCAAGAGACCCAGTACTTC.

The chain recombines TRBV15 with TRBJ1-6, with TRBD1 matching over 10 bases. Germline-derived CDR1 and CDR2 are LNHNV and YYDKDF (reference sequence). The CDR3 is 16 residues long. V lost 3 bases, J lost 8 bases, and 7 bases stayed unmatched. The CDR3 DNA follows: TGTGCCACCAGCAGTGGACCGGACAGGGGGGATTCACCCCTCCACTTT. Encoded protein: CATSSGPDRGDSPLHF.

The chain joins TRBV2 to TRBJ1-6; 9 bases line up with TRBD1. After removal of 4 bases from V and 5 bases from J, the junction contained 6 bases not matched to a gene. Germline assignment: CDR1 SNHLY and CDR2 FYNNEI. The CDR3 spans 16 residues. CDR3 DNA sequence: TGTGCCAGCAGTGTTGAAGGGACAGGGAATAATTCACCCCTCCACTTT. Translation: CASSVEGTGNNSPLHF.

The chain joins TRBV7-6 to TRBJ2-2, with 8 nucleotides matching TRBD2. The CDR3 has 20 amino acids. Germline V gene lookup returns CDR1 SGHVS and CDR2 FNYEAQ. The J segment lost 3 bases and the V segment lost 1 base, leaving 16 bases of the junction unmatched. CDR3 residues: CASSLDPTSPAGDDTGELFF. CDR3 sequence (DNA): TGTGCCAGCAGCTTAGACCCCACAAGCCCAGCGGGGGACGACACCGGGGAGCTGTTTTTT.